This T cell receptor beta chain was observed in a study of human T cells and chemical hapten exposure. The V gene lost 0 bases and the J gene lost 7 bases, with 9 bases spanning the gap. Germline-derived CDR1 and CDR2 are WSHSY and SAAADI. The CDR3 extends over 14 amino acids. TCRdb called the RACE reads again in MiXCR, with one record for every CDR3 protein. Here the sample spans approximately 82,000 distinct CDR3 sequences, roughly a tenth being singletons. Specified time point: patch test 1, 2 weeks after DPC sensitization. As for treatment: therapeutic diphenylcyclopropenone sensitization with weekly scalp DPC.

The sample here was whole blood, taken in connection with sensitization to the hapten diphenylcyclopropenone (DPC). The V gene is TRBV10-2, the J gene TRBJ2-2; D is unresolved. The source of this sequence is a man between 40 and 49 years old with alopecia areata. Some clones in this sample may be carry-over from other donors' samples. Written as DNA, the CDR3 is TGCGCCAGCAGTGAGTCCGACGTGTTCGGGGAGCTGTTTTTT. This gives the protein CASSESDVFGELFF.